Below are 21 T cell receptor beta chains sequenced from a single sample in a study of blood T cell repertoires in COVID-19. Clones were read by immunoSEQ multiplex PCR, and TCRdb kept only the in-frame ones, dropping some. This table holds some 270,000 clones, around 88% found once. Sequencing was carried out using peripheral blood. These TCRs come from a woman aged 80 or older with COVID-19, enrolled during active disease.

The V gene is TRBV5-8, the J gene TRBJ1-2; 8 bases fit TRBD1. Germline V gene data show CDR1 as SGHTS and CDR2 as YDEGEE. Losses at the gene ends were 4 bases for V and 2 bases for J; bases not matched to a gene: 4. The CDR3 extends over 14 amino acids. The CDR3, as DNA: TGTGCCAGCAGCCGGAGGACAGGGAACTATGGCTACACCTTC. Its translation: CASSRRTGNYGYTF.

The genes are TRBV6-5 and TRBJ2-7; 8 positions agree with TRBD1. V trimming: 9 bases; J trimming: 6 bases; junction bases outside the gene matches: 10. This CDR3 region has 13 residues. Germline CDR1 is MNHEY and CDR2 is SVGAGI. In nucleotides, the CDR3 is TGTGCCAGTAAGTCAGGGGACAGGCCCGAGCAGTACGTC. Protein: CASKSGDRPEQYV.

The chain recombines TRBV19 with TRBJ1-1; D uncertain. V shed 6 bases and J shed 3 bases, with 8 bases lying between them. CDR1 is LNHDA, CDR2 SQIVND, per germline (reference sequence). The CDR3 length is 12 residues. CDR3 loop: CASSHLDTEAFF. Written as DNA, the CDR3 is TGTGCCAGTAGCCACTTGGACACTGAAGCTTTCTTT.

The rearrangement joins TRBV6-5 to TRBJ2-5, with TRBD1 as a possible D gene (5 bases). The CDR3 spans 11 residues. Germline loops: CDR1 MNHEY, CDR2 SVGAGI. V lost 6 bases and J 11 bases, leaving 13 bases between the germline ends. The CDR3: CASSPGLSQYF. The CDR3 region has the DNA TGTGCCAGCAGCCCAGGGTTGTCGCAGTACTTC.

The chain carries TRBV6-6 and TRBJ1-4; TRBD1 is a possible D gene (6 bases). The V end lost 0 bases, the J end lost 11 bases, and 16 bases lay between the germline ends. The CDR3 contains 15 residues. Germline CDR1 is MNHNY and CDR2 is SVGAGI (reference sequence). CDR3 residues: CASSYSRAGDQKLFF. Here the CDR3 DNA reads TGTGCCAGCAGTTACTCAAGGGCAGGGGACCAGAAACTGTTTTTT.

With respect to this clone: This CDR3 is also generated by other DNA sequences in the sample. The chain combines TRBV5-4 with TRBJ2-3; D call uncertain. Germline V gene sequence: CDR1 SGHNT, CDR2 YYREEE (reference sequence). V lost 4 bases, J lost 0 bases, and 9 bases lay in between. CDR3 size: 14 residues. This CDR3 is CASSPGLSTDTQYF. As DNA, the CDR3 is TGTGCCAGCAGCCCAGGATTAAGCACAGATACGCAGTATTTT. The entire variable domain, with the rest obtained from reference TRBV5-4 and TRBJ2-3, is as follows: ETGVTQSPTHLIKTRGQQVTLRCSSQSGHNTVSWYQQALGQGPQFIFQYYREEENGRGNFPPRFSGLQFPNYSSELNVNALELDDSALYLCASSPGLSTDTQYFGPGTRLTVL.

V and J are TRBV28 and TRBJ1-4; maybe TRBD1 (5 bases). CDR1 is MDHEN and CDR2 is SYDVKM in the germline V gene. V dropped 4 bases and J dropped 5 bases, with 14 bases sitting between them. The CDR3 runs 15 residues. CDR3 protein: CASSWTMDTNEKLFF. Written as DNA, the CDR3 is TGTGCCAGCAGTTGGACGATGGACACAAATGAAAAACTGTTTTTT.

The rearrangement uses TRBV5-1 and TRBJ2-1; 16 bases map to TRBD2. There are 17 residues in the CDR3. CDR1 is SGHRS, CDR2 YFSETQ, per germline. V was clipped by 4 bases and J by 0 bases; unmatched bases: 1. DNA of the CDR3: TGCGCCAGCAGCGGGACTAGCGGGGGGGCCTCCTACAATGAGCAGTTCTTC. Protein product: CASSGTSGGASYNEQFF.

This sequence joins TRBV19 and TRBJ1-5, with TRBD1 matching 7 bases. The junction had 5 bases not matched to a gene; V was cut back by 9 bases and J by 0 bases. Germline CDR1 is LNHDA and CDR2 is SQIVND (reference sequence). This CDR3 spans 14 amino acids. CDR3 sequence: CASQSGGSNQPQHF. Here the CDR3 DNA reads TGTGCCAGCCAATCAGGGGGTAGCAATCAGCCCCAGCATTTT.

The chain has TRBV11-3 and TRBJ2-1, with a tentative D call TRBD2 (6 bases). The CDR3 is made up of 14 amino acids. CDR1 is SGHNT and CDR2 is YENEEA in the germline V gene. V shed 5 bases and J shed 8 bases, with 16 bases lying between them. The CDR3 loop is CASSPRSGVDEQFF. As DNA, the CDR3 is TGTGCCAGCAGCCCCCGCTCGGGGGTCGATGAGCAGTTCTTC.

The CDR3 loop is CASSPGLAGYNEQFF. Written as DNA, the CDR3 is TGTGCCAGCAGCCCGGGACTAGCGGGATACAATGAGCAGTTCTTC. V usage is TRBV7-3 and J usage is TRBJ2-1, with 13 bases that match TRBD2. The CDR3 runs to 15 residues. V shed 5 bases and J 4 bases; nucleotides not matched to a gene: 2. CDR1 is SGHTA, CDR2 FQGTGA, per germline.

This chain links TRBV3-1 (or the pseudogene TRBV3-2) with TRBJ1-3; D gene uncertain. V was shortened by 0 bases and J by 4 bases, with 7 bases between the two germline ends. CDR1 LGHDT and CDR2 YNNKEL come from the germline V gene (reference sequence). This CDR3 has 14 amino acids. DNA for the CDR3: TGTGCCAGCAGCCAAGACAGTTTCGGAAACACCATATATTTT. It codes for CASSQDSFGNTIYF.

The chain recombines TRBV5-5 with TRBJ2-5; 13 nucleotides agree with TRBD2. V lost 5 bases and J lost 5; bases outside the gene matches: 6. CDR3 size: 15 residues. Per the germline V gene, CDR1 is SGHKS and CDR2 is YYEKEE (reference sequence). CDR3: CASSPLAGGRETQYF. CDR3 in DNA: TGTGCCAGCAGTCCACTAGCGGGGGGGCGGGAGACCCAGTACTTC.

The V gene is TRBV5-1, the J gene TRBJ1-1, with D uncertain. The CDR3 is 16 amino acids. In germline, CDR1 is SGHRS, CDR2 YFSETQ. Deletions cut 4 bases from V and 1 base from J, with 17 bases between. The CDR3 sequence: CASSPIDTARNTEAFF. The CDR3 coding sequence is TGCGCCAGCAGCCCTATAGACACTGCCAGGAACACTGAAGCTTTCTTT.

The gene calls are TRBV6-5 and TRBJ2-2, with D perhaps TRBD1 (6 bases). Between the trimmed V and J ends, which lost 8 bases and 1 base, there was a span of 14 bases. CDR3 length: 15 amino acids. Germline loops: CDR1 MNHEY, CDR2 SVGAGI. CDR3 sequence (DNA): TGTGCCAGCTCTCCGGGACACAAGAACACCGGGGAGCTGTTTTTT. Translation gives CASSPGHKNTGELFF.

This chain uses TRBV24-1 with TRBJ1-3, with D unresolved. This CDR3 comprises 13 residues. The V and J ends lost 3 bases and 9 bases respectively, with 11 bases between them. CDR1 is KGHDR, CDR2 SFDVKD, per germline. The CDR3 here is CATSDTRSGTIYF. DNA of the CDR3: TGTGCCACCAGTGATACCCGGAGTGGCACCATATATTTT.

This clone is a singleton in its sample. V is TRBV10-3 and J is TRBJ1-2; TRBD1 agrees at 7 bases. The V gene's germline CDR1 is ENHRY and CDR2 SYGVKD. The CDR3 runs to 13 residues. The V segment lost 7 bases and the J segment 2 bases; nucleotides outside the gene matches: 4. The CDR3: CAITSQGNYGYTF. The CDR3 DNA reads as TGTGCCATCACCTCACAGGGGAACTATGGCTACACCTTC.

The chain combines TRBV4-1 with TRBJ2-2; the match to TRBD1 covers 9 bases. The CDR3 is 17 residues long. Trimming cost V 2 bases and J 2 bases; bases outside gene matches: 6. In germline, CDR1 is MGHRA, CDR2 YSYEKL. CDR3 sequence (DNA): TGCGCCAGCAGCCAATCCCCGACAGGGGGAAACACCGGGGAGCTGTTTTTT. Translation gives CASSQSPTGGNTGELFF.

Worth noting for this clone: Germline is not matched at one junction end, which may reflect a read error. CDR3 coding DNA: TGTGCCAGCAGGGCGGACAGATTT. Its translation is CASRADRF. This chain links TRBV5-8 with TRBJ1-1, with D tentatively TRBD1 (6 bases). The CDR3 is 8 amino acids. Germline values: CDR1 SGHTS, CDR2 YDEGEE.

This rearrangement joins TRBV7-2 to TRBJ1-4; D call uncertain. The CDR3 is made up of 14 amino acids. The germline V and J ends were trimmed by 1 base and 6 bases, with 9 bases remaining between them. Germline CDR1 and CDR2: SGHTA and FQGNSA. The CDR3 coding sequence is TGTGCCAGCAGCTTAGAGAGGGTCGATGAAAAACTGTTTTTT. It specifies CASSLERVDEKLFF. Looking up the rest from reference TRBV7-2 and TRBJ1-4 gives the full variable domain: GAGVSQSPSNKVTEKGKDVELRCDPISGHTALYWYRQSLGQGLEFLIYFQGNSAPDKSGLPSDRFSAERTGGSVSTLTIQRTQQEDSAVYLCASSLERVDEKLFFGSGTQLSVL.

In this sample, this clone turned up once. The rearrangement links TRBV5-3 to TRBJ2-7; 10 bases match TRBD2. TRBV5-3 is treated as an ORF (open reading frame) with a function not yet certain. This CDR3 spans 16 amino acids. Losses at the gene ends were 1 base for V and 3 bases for J; bases not matched to a gene: 7. The CDR3 here is CARSLPLSGGDYEQYF. CDR3 sequence (DNA): TGTGCCAGAAGCTTGCCCTTAAGCGGGGGGGACTACGAGCAGTACTTC.